The T cell receptor beta chain described here comes from a study of blood T cell repertoires in COVID-19. As for the study in general: Sites across the United States, Italy and Spain contributed samples from acute and convalescent COVID-19. The cDNA or gDNA used as material had been derived from T cells, B-cell-depleted T cells, or PBMCs.

Method: immunoSEQ multiplex PCR; TCRdb's copy keeps in-frame clones and lacks some. The sample has roughly 46,000 clones, roughly four fifths seen once; the top ten hold around 10%. The CDR3 covers 13 residues. V lost 3 bases to trimming and J lost 0 bases, with 6 bases between them. Germline V gene lookup returns CDR1 SGHDT and CDR2 YYEEEE. Sequences were obtained from peripheral blood. The chain couples TRBV5-6 to TRBJ1-1; D is unclear. The TCR comes from a man between 60 and 70 years old with acute or convalescent COVID-19. DNA for the CDR3: TGTGCCAGCAGCTATACAGTGAACACTGAAGCTTTCTTT. It codes for CASSYTVNTEAFF.